These 7 T cell receptor beta chains originate from one sample sequenced in a study of early T cells in non-severe SARS-CoV-2 infection. TCRdb passed the 5' RACE reads through MiXCR, listing each CDR3 protein once. Of roughly 45,000 distinct CDR3 sequences in the sample, around 10% are singletons; the top ten hold less than 25%. Sequencing was done on a sample of whole blood. All receptors come from an adult who was a healthcare worker with PCR-confirmed SARS-CoV-2 infection or an uninfected control (not recorded which).

J is TRBJ1-4 and V is TRBV7-3; D ambiguous. The V end lost 1 base, the J end lost 5 bases, and 5 bases lay between the germline ends. Per the germline V gene, CDR1 is SGHTA and CDR2 is FQGTGA. The CDR3 length is 13 residues. CDR3: CASSLRRNEKLFF. The CDR3 DNA reads TGTGCCAGCAGCTTAAGAAGGAATGAAAAACTGTTTTTT.

This clonotype was recorded many times. The gene calls are TRBV5-1 and TRBJ2-7, with 9 bases fitting TRBD1. The length of the CDR3 is 17 residues. Germline V CDR1 and CDR2: SGHRS, YFSETQ. Trimming at V came to 1 base and at J to 3 bases, leaving 11 bases not matched to a gene. DNA for the CDR3: TGCGCCAGCAGCTTGACTGCCGGGACAGGGCAGCGCTACGAGCAGTACTTC. Amino acids: CASSLTAGTGQRYEQYF.

This clonotype occurred many times. The chain has TRBV12-3 or TRBV12-4 and TRBJ1-2; D might be TRBD1 (5 bases). V was pared by 5 bases and J by 7 bases, with 11 bases between. This CDR3 has 12 residues. As DNA, the CDR3 is TGTGCCAGCAGTATGGGGGTAGGTGGCTACACCTTC. This codes for CASSMGVGGYTF.

This clonotype was recorded at least ten times. The chain has TRBV29-1 and TRBJ2-7; unclear D gene. Germline loops: CDR1 SQVTM, CDR2 ANQGSEA. V lost 4 bases, J lost 9 bases, and 13 bases lay in between. CDR3 length: 11 amino acids. DNA of the CDR3: TGCAGCGTTGGTAACCGGGCGAGGCAGTACTTC. Protein sequence: CSVGNRARQYF.

This clonotype came up once. The chain has TRBV6-5 and TRBJ1-5, with D perhaps TRBD1 (5 bases). The V gene lost 8 bases and the J gene lost 4 bases, with 18 bases spanning the gap. This CDR3 is built from 15 residues. The germline V gene encodes CDR1 MNHEY and CDR2 SVGAGI. This chain's CDR3 is CASHPGGLLNQPQHF. CDR3 coding DNA: TGTGCCAGCCATCCGGGGGGTTTGCTGAATCAGCCCCAGCATTTT.

The rearrangement links TRBV28 to TRBJ2-7, with 7 bases fitting TRBD1. Germline CDR1 MDHEN, CDR2 SYDVKM. J lost 5 bases, V lost 5 bases, and 3 bases had no gene match. The CDR3 covers 12 residues. CDR3 in amino acids: CASSTQGNEQYF. In DNA, the CDR3 is TGTGCCAGCAGTACACAGGGGAACGAGCAGTACTTC.

This clonotype appeared many times. The chain joins TRBV12-3 or TRBV12-4 to TRBJ2-1, with 8 bases lining up with TRBD1. Trimming took 6 bases from V and 0 from J; bases not matched to a gene: 7. CDR3 length: 16 amino acids. The CDR3 protein is CASRTTGVSSYNEQFF. CDR3 DNA: TGTGCCAGCAGAACGACAGGGGTCAGCTCCTACAATGAGCAGTTCTTC.